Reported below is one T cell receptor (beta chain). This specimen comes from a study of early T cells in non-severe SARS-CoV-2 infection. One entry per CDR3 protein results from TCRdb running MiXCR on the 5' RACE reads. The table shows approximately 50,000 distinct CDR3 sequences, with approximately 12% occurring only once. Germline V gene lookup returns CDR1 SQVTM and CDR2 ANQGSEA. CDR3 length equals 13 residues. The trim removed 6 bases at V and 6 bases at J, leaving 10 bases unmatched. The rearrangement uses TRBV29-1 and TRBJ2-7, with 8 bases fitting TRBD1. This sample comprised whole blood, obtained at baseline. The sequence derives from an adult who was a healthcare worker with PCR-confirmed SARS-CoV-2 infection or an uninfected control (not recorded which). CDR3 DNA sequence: TGCAGCGTCCGGACAGGGACTGCGGGCGAGCAGTACTTC. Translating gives CSVRTGTAGEQYF.